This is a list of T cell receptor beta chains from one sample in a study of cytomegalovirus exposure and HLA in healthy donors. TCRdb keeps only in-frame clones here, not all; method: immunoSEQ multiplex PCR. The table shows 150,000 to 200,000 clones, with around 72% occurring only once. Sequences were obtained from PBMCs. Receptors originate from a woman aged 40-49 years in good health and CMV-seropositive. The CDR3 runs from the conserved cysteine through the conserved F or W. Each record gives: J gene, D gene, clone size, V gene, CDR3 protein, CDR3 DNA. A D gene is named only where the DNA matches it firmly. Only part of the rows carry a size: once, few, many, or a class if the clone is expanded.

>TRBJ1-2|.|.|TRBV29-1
CSGLQGNGYTF
TGCAGCGGGTTACAGGGAAATGGCTACACCTTC
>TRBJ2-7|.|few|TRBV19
CASSLGGAGRRAYEQYF
TGTGCCAGTAGTCTGGGTGGTGCGGGGAGGCGTGCCTACGAGCAGTACTTC
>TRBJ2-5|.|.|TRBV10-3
CAISLSRNQETQYF
TGTGCCATCAGTTTATCTAGAAACCAAGAGACCCAGTACTTC
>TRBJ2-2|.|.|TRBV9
CASSDNWGGPGELFF
TGTGCCAGCAGCGATAACTGGGGGGGGCCCGGGGAGCTGTTTTTT
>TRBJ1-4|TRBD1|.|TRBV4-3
CASSQRQGNEKLFF
TGCGCCAGCAGCCAGAGACAGGGGAATGAAAAACTGTTTTTT
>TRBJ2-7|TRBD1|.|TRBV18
CASSDPGTASYEQYF
TGTGCCAGCTCGGATCCCGGGACAGCTTCCTACGAGCAGTACTTC
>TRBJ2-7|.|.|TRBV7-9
CASSLLDEQYF
TGTGCCAGCAGCCTACTTGACGAGCAGTACTTC
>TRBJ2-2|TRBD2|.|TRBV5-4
CASSPTGGPNTGELFF
TGTGCCAGCAGCCCCACGGGAGGGCCGAACACCGGGGAGCTGTTTTTT
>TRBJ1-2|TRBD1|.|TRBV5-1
CASSPGTGGAGAGYTF
TGCGCCAGCAGCCCTGGGACAGGGGGCGCGGGGGCTGGCTACACCTTC
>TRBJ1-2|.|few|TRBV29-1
CSVGRGANYGYTF
TGCAGCGTTGGCAGGGGAGCTAACTATGGCTACACCTTC
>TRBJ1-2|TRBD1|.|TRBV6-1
CASRRPGQGDYGYTF
TGTGCCAGCAGACGACCGGGACAGGGGGACTATGGCTACACCTTC
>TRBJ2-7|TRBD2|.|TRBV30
CAWSVPGLADSYEQYF
TGTGCCTGGAGTGTACCCGGCCTAGCGGATTCCTACGAGCAGTACTTC
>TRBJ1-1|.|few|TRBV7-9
CASSLEEFTEAFF
TGTGCCAGCAGCTTAGAGGAGTTCACTGAAGCTTTCTTT
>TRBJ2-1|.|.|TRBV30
CACPRGGGGLYNEQFF
TGTGCCTGTCCGAGGGGGGGCGGGGGCTTATACAATGAGCAGTTCTTC
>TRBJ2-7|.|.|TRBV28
CASSLIGSGRYEQYF
TGTGCCAGCAGTTTAATCGGTAGCGGACGGTACGAGCAGTACTTC
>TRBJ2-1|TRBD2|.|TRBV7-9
CASSLVGGSDEQFF
TGTGCCAGCAGCTTAGTGGGGGGGTCGGATGAGCAGTTCTTC
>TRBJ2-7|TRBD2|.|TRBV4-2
CASSQGGAGVVSYEQYF
TGTGCCAGCAGCCAAGGTGGGGCGGGGGTCGTCTCCTACGAGCAGTACTTC
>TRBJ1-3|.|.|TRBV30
CAWSVSNTIYF
TGTGCCTGGAGTGTTTCTAACACCATATATTTT
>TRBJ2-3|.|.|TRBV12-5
CASGLVPRAGWYITDTQYF
TGTGCTAGTGGTTTGGTACCTCGAGCAGGTTGGTACATCACAGATACGCAGTATTTT
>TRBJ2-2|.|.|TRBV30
CAWSVSGSGELFF
TGTGCCTGGAGTGTTTCGGGGTCCGGGGAGCTGTTTTTT
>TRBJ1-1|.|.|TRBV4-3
CASSQDLYSGGAFF
TGCGCCAGCAGCCAAGATCTATATTCTGGGGGGGCTTTCTTT
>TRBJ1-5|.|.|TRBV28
CASGAGRLIDQPQHF
TGTGCCAGCGGGGCCGGGCGGTTAATCGATCAGCCCCAGCATTTT
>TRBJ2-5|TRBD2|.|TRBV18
CASSPGLAGRGETQYF
TGTGCCAGCTCACCGGGACTAGCGGGGAGAGGAGAGACCCAGTACTTC
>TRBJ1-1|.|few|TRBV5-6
CASSLRGLGEAFF
TGTGCCAGCAGCTTAAGAGGTCTGGGTGAAGCTTTCTTT
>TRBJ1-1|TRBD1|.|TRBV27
CASSIRQGFSTEAFF
TGTGCCAGCAGCATAAGACAGGGGTTTTCCACTGAAGCTTTCTTT